This TCR beta chain was retrieved from a study of T cells in Graves' hyperthyroidism and ophthalmopathy. General study results and limits: Most thyroid clonotypes with frequency above 0.001 were detected in blood. The model identified upcoming ophthalmopathy a median about six months ahead of onset.

The CDR3 regions of TCR beta were amplified from RNA transcripts. The HTBI set primed first-round TCR CDR3 RT-PCR. TCRdb recomputed calls from the multiplex PCR reads with MiXCR, one row per CDR3 protein. Of hundreds of thousands of distinct CDR3 sequences listed, around 15% are singletons. V lost 4 bases and J lost 1, with 17 bases in between. The CDR3 has 16 residues. Per the germline V gene, CDR1 is SQVTM and CDR2 is ANQGSEA. This clonotype was found a few times. What it binds is not known. Diagnoses were established using clinical symptoms, serum thyroxine and TRAb, thyroid ultrasound and orbital computed tomography.

The chain joins TRBV29-1 to TRBJ1-5; maybe TRBD1 (6 bases). Sequencing input: blood. This clonotype was obtained from a woman aged 25 to 39 with Graves' hyperthyroidism. The DNA for the CDR3 is TGCAGCGTTGCCTTTGGGGGCGGTAGGAGCAATCAGCCCCAGCATTTT. It specifies CSVAFGGGRSNQPQHF.